This TCR beta chain was obtained from a study of cytomegalovirus exposure and HLA in healthy donors. Study in general: Falling in the Caucasian-associated ancestry cluster were 81% of about 400 genotyped donors. The study's findings and limits: In an earlier analysis, most TCR beta V segments were productive about 87% or about 30% of the time. In a later analysis, HLA-associated beta chains showed higher expansion and lower generation probabilities than comparable chains. Accounts indicate the classifier identified cytomegalovirus status with strong specificity and sensitivity.

The sample holds a few counts of this clone. Its antigen remains unknown. Germline V CDR1 and CDR2: SGHTA, FQGTGA. With 5 bases clipped from V and 1 base from J, the junction kept 4 bases outside the gene matches. This CDR3 contains 14 residues. Both 60 Vbeta primers and 13 Jbeta primers went into the PCR. Produced via immunoSEQ multiplex PCR; TCRdb's table is partial and in-frame only. The table lists fewer than 250,000 clones, under 85% of them singletons. The gene calls are TRBV7-3 and TRBJ1-1, with 7 bases fitting TRBD1. The sequenced sample consisted of PBMCs. The sequence derives from a woman younger than 30 in good health and CMV-seronegative. CDR3 in amino acids: CASSRQGPNTEAFF. CDR3 in DNA: TGTGCCAGCAGCCGACAGGGCCCGAACACTGAAGCTTTCTTT.